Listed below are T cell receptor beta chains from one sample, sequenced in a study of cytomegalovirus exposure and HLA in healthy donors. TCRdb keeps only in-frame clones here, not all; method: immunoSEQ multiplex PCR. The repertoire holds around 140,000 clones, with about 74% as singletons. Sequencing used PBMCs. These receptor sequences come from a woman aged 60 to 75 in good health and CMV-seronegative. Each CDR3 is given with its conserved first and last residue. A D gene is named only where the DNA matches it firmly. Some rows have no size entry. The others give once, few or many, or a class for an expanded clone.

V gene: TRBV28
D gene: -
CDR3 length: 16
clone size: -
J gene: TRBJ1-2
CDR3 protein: CASSPYRESSGHGYTF
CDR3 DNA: TGTGCCAGCAGTCCCTACAGGGAATCAAGTGGACATGGCTACACCTTC

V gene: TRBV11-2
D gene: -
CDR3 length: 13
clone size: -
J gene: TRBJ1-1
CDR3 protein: CASSAGWNTEAFF
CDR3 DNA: TGTGCCAGCAGCGCAGGGTGGAACACTGAAGCTTTCTTT

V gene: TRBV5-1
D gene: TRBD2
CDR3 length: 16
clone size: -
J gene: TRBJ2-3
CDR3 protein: CASSKTSGGAADTQYF
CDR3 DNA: TGCGCCAGCAGTAAGACTAGCGGGGGGGCCGCGGATACGCAGTATTTT

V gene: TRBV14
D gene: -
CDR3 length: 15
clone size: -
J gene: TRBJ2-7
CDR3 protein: CASSQRWTNSYEQYF
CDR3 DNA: TGTGCCAGCAGCCAAAGGTGGACAAACTCCTACGAGCAGTACTTC

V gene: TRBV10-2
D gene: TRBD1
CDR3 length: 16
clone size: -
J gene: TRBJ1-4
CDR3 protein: CASSESYVTGREKLFF
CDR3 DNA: TGCGCCAGCAGTGAGTCGTATGTGACAGGGCGGGAAAAACTGTTTTTT

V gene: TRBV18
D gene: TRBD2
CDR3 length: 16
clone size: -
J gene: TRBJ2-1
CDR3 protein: CASSPPQRGTYNEQFF
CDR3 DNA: TGTGCCAGCTCACCACCGCAGCGGGGGACATACAATGAGCAGTTCTTC

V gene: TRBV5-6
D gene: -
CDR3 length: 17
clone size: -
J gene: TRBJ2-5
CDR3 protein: CASSLAGVASVGETQYF
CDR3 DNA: TGTGCCAGCAGCTTGGCCGGGGTGGCGTCAGTAGGTGAGACCCAGTACTTC

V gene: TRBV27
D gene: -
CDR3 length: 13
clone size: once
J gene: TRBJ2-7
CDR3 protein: CASSLSGAHEQYF
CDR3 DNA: TGTGCCAGCAGTTTGTCAGGGGCCCACGAGCAGTACTTC

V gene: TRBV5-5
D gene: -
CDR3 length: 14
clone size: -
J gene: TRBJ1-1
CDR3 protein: CASSFGQGNTEAFF
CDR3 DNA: TGTGCCAGCAGCTTCGGGCAGGGGAACACTGAAGCTTTCTTT

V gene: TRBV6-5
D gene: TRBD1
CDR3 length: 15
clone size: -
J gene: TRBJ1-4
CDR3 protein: CASTTDRGLGEKLFF
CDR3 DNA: TGTGCCAGCACCACCGACAGGGGGCTAGGGGAAAAACTGTTTTTT

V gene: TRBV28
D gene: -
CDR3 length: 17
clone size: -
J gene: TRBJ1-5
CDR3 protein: CASSLERGMVLGQPQHF
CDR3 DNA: TGTGCCAGCAGTTTAGAAAGGGGCATGGTCCTAGGTCAGCCCCAGCATTTT

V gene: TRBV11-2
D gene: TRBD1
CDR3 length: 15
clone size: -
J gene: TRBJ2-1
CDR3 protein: CASSLGGGQGSEQFF
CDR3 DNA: TGTGCCAGCAGCTTGGGGGGGGGACAGGGGAGTGAGCAGTTCTTC

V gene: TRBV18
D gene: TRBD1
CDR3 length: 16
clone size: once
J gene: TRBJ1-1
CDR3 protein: CASSPPGQGAETEAFF
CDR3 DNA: TGTGCCAGCTCACCACCGGGCCAGGGGGCGGAAACTGAAGCTTTCTTT

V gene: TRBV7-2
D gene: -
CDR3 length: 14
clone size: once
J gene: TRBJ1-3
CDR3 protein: CASSLDGSGNTIYF
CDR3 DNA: TGTGCCAGCAGCTTAGACGGCTCTGGAAACACCATATATTTT

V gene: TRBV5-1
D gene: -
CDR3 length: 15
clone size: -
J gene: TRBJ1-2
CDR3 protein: CASSLEGQGAYGYTF
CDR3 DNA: TGCGCCAGCAGCTTAGAGGGACAAGGGGCCTATGGCTACACCTTC

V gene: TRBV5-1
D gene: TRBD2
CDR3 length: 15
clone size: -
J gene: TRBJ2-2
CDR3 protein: CASSLIAGGTGELFF
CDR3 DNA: TGCGCCAGCAGCTTGATAGCGGGGGGCACCGGGGAGCTGTTTTTT

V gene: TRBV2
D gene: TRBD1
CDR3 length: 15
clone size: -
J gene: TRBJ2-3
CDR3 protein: CASSPGTGRADTQYF
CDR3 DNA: TGTGCCAGCAGCCCCGGGACAGGGCGGGCAGATACGCAGTATTTT

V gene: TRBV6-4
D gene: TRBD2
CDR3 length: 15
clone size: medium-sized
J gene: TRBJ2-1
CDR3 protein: CASSDSIAGEDEQFF
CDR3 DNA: TGTGCCAGCAGTGATTCGATAGCGGGAGAAGATGAGCAGTTCTTC

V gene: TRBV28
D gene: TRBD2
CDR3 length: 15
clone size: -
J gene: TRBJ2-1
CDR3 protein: CASSLRLAGAGEQFF
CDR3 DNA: TGTGCCAGCAGTCTAAGACTAGCGGGAGCGGGAGAGCAGTTCTTC

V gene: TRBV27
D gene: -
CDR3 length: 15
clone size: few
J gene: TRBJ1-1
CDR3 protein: CASSWGGPPNTEAFF
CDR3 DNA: TGTGCCAGCAGTTGGGGGGGACCGCCGAACACTGAAGCTTTCTTT

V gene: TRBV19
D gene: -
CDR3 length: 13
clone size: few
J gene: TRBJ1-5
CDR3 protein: CASNGEGNQPQHF
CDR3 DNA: TGTGCCAGTAACGGGGAGGGGAATCAGCCCCAGCATTTT

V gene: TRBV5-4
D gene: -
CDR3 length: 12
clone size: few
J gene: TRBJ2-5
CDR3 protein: CASSGQGETQYF
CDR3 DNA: TGTGCCAGCAGCGGCCAGGGCGAGACCCAGTACTTC